The T cell receptor beta chain described here comes from a study of vaccination and CD4 T cells after COVID-19. Overall study context: The stimulating agents, overlapping spike peptides, came from SARS-CoV-2, HCoV-NL63, HCoV-OC43 and HCoV-229E.

V lost 2 bases and J 8 bases, leaving 15 bases between the germline ends. The CDR3 is 14 residues long. Study-wide findings and caveats: 304 of 307 vaccine-specific clones from convalescent patients were spike mono-reactive.

The Oncomine TCR Beta short-read assay sequenced DNA from cultured CD4+ T cells. TCRdb re-called the PCR reads through MiXCR, storing one row per CDR3 protein. The table has roughly 10,000 distinct CDR3 sequences, 40% to 45% seen once. Stated treatment: 10-day PBMC culture with coronavirus spike peptide pools or control peptides (ViraFEST assay). This clonotype was recorded a few times. Its antigen is unidentified. Input material: CD4+ T cells from blood, cultured in vitro. The rearrangement joins TRBV12-3 or TRBV12-4 to TRBJ1-2, with D perhaps TRBD1 (5 bases). This receptor was identified in a human donor who had recovered from COVID-19. In nucleotides, the CDR3 is TGTGCCAGCAGTTTAAGCGGGGGGTCTAGGGGCTACACCTTC. Translation: CASSLSGGSRGYTF.